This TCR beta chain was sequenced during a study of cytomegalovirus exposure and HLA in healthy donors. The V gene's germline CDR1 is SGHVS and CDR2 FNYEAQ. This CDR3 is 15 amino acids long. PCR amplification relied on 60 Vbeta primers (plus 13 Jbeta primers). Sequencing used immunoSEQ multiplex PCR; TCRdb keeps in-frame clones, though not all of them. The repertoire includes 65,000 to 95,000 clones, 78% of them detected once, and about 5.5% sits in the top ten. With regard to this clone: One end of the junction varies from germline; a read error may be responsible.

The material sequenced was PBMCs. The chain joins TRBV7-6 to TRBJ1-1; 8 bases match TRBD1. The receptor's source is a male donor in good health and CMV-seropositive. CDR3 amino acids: CAGSSYWTGSTEAFF. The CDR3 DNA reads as TGTGCCGGCAGCTCGTACTGGACAGGGTCCACTGAAGCTTTCTTT.